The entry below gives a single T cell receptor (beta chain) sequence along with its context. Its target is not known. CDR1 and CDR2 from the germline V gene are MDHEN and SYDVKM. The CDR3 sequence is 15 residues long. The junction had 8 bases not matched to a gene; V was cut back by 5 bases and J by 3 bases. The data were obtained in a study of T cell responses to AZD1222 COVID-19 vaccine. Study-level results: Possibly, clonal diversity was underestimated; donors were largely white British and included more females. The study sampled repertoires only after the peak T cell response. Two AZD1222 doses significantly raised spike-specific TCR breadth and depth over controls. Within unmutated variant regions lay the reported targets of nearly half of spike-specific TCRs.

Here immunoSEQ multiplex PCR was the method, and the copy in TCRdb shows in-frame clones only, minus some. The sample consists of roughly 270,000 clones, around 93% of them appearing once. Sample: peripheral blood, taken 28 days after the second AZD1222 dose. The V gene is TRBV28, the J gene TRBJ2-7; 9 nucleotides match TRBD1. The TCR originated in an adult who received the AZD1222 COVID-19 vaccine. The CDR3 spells CASSLSGQGRYEQYF. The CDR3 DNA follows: TGTGCCAGCAGTCTCTCCGGACAGGGGCGCTACGAGCAGTACTTC. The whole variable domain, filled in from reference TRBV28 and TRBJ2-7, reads DVKVTQSSRYLVKRTGEKVFLECVQDMDHENMFWYRQDPGLGLRLIYFSYDVKMKEKGDIPEGYSVSREKKERFSLILESASTNQTSMYLCASSLSGQGRYEQYFGPGTRLTVT.